This is a list of T cell receptor beta chains from one sample in a study of blood T cell repertoires in COVID-19. Only in-frame clones appear in the TCRdb table, and some are missing; sequencing was by immunoSEQ multiplex PCR. The sample yields 270,000 or so clones, over 75% seen once. What was sequenced was peripheral blood. The source of these receptors is a human donor in a cohort sampled during active COVID-19. Both conserved end residues are part of each CDR3. The order of the fields is J gene, V gene, D gene, CDR3 protein. The D gene is left open where the match is weak.

TRBJ2-5,TRBV5-6,TRBD2,CASSFSGRGRSGSPKTQYF
TRBJ1-4,TRBV28,NA,CATLFGVSEKLFF
TRBJ2-7,TRBV3-1/TRBV3-2,TRBD2,CASSHRGSYEQYF
TRBJ1-1,TRBV2,NA,CASSEHGTEAFF
TRBJ2-6,TRBV6-6,TRBD1,CASSRSHTGGISGANVLTF
TRBJ1-1,TRBV3-1/TRBV3-2,NA,CASSLPGEAFF
TRBJ2-1,TRBV9,NA,CASSEGASYNEQFF
TRBJ2-1,TRBV9,NA,CASSPNVAHEQFF
TRBJ1-3,TRBV7-6,TRBD1,CASTKGADGNTIYF
TRBJ2-1,TRBV5-8,NA,CASSFVQKGVNEQFF
TRBJ2-1,TRBV7-2,NA,CASSLSSRISYNEQFF
TRBJ1-5,TRBV19,NA,CASSIEGASAQHF
TRBJ2-3,TRBV7-9,TRBD2,CASSKWPAGDTDTQYF
TRBJ2-1,TRBV5-1,NA,CASSPGLSEQFF
TRBJ1-2,TRBV19,NA,CASSTTAGNGYTF
TRBJ2-7,TRBV6-2/TRBV6-3,NA,CASSRSVSEQYF
TRBJ1-1,TRBV19,NA,CASSGGQFRTEAFF
TRBJ2-3,TRBV3-1/TRBV3-2,NA,CASSQLGADTQYF
TRBJ2-1,TRBV7-9,TRBD2,CASSLLGASGKGEQFF
TRBJ2-3,TRBV19,NA,CASSNSVTSTDTQYF
TRBJ2-2,TRBV24-1,TRBD1,CATSDGQDRAVRYRELFF
TRBJ2-5,TRBV7-9,NA,CASSYMREQETQYF
TRBJ1-2,TRBV5-1,NA,CASNAENKHGYTF
TRBJ2-1,TRBV6-5,TRBD1,CASSGQGANEQFF
TRBJ2-2,TRBV3-1/TRBV3-2,TRBD1,CASRKTGDTGELFF
TRBJ1-5,TRBV28,NA,CASSSTTRNSNQPQHF
TRBJ2-1,TRBV5-1,TRBD1,CASSPGQGIINEQFF
TRBJ1-6,TRBV6-2/TRBV6-3,NA,CASSDPMRYSPLHF
TRBJ2-3,TRBV5-1,TRBD2,CASSPGLAGASDTQYF
TRBJ1-1,TRBV5-1,NA,CASSLGVVGTSMRNTEAFF
TRBJ2-7,TRBV14,TRBD1,CASGDRVSYEQYF
TRBJ2-7,TRBV27,NA,CASRYRAAYEQYF
TRBJ2-7,TRBV5-1,TRBD1,CASSPTGTGGYEQYF
TRBJ1-2,TRBV6-2/TRBV6-3,NA,CASSYSDSYGYTF
TRBJ2-3,TRBV5-4,NA,CASSLDGSTDTQYF
TRBJ1-6,TRBV5-4,TRBD1,CASRRQGGNSPLHF
TRBJ1-1,TRBV18,TRBD1,CASSEDRNEAAFF
TRBJ2-4,TRBV18,NA,CASSEPGAKNIQYF
TRBJ1-1,TRBV15,NA,CATSRDGGDRNTEAFF
TRBJ2-1,TRBV12-3/TRBV12-4,NA,CASSLGSRGQFF
TRBJ2-1,TRBV5-4,TRBD2,CASSFRLAGYYNEQFF
TRBJ1-4,TRBV5-1,NA,CASRMGTTATNEKLFF
TRBJ2-2,TRBV6-5,TRBD2,CASSPGLVNTGELFF